This T cell receptor (beta chain) was found in a study of beta chain features in type 1 diabetes. This CDR3 has 11 amino acids. Trimming stripped 4 bases from V and 6 bases from J, with 7 bases between. CDR1 and CDR2 from the germline V gene are SNHLY and FYNNEI. A heparinised blood draw that averaged roughly 100 mL was obtained once from each donor. Via CD45RO/CCR7/CD25/CD127/CD95/CD27, cells of the CD4+ naive, central memory, regulatory and stem cell-like memory subsets were sorted. Expressed TCRB transcripts were sequenced because the entire RNA isolate underwent reverse transcription. Only in-frame clones appear in the TCRdb table, and some are missing; sequencing was by immunoSEQ multiplex PCR. Of fewer than 550,000 clones listed, roughly 11% were seen once; the top ten hold 0.035% to 0.05%. The sample holds a few counts of this clone.

V is TRBV2 and J is TRBJ2-7, with no clear D. The source of this sequence is a woman younger than 30 in good health. Sequencing was performed on naive CD4+ T cells from blood. The CDR3 region is CASSARSEQYF. CDR3 nucleotides: TGTGCCAGCAGTGCCCGGTCCGAGCAGTACTTC.